Sequencing of this TCR beta chain was carried out in a study of OX40 agonist ivuxolimab in advanced cancers. General study points: The expanded peripheral T cells' antigen specificity was not determined.

Only in-frame clones appear in the TCRdb table, and some are missing; sequencing was by immunoSEQ multiplex PCR. The data contain about 78,000 clones, around 91% of them seen just once; the ten biggest clones take up approximately 3%. With respect to this clone: The antigen remains unidentified.

The V and J ends lost 9 bases and 4 bases respectively, with 16 bases between them. The CDR3 runs to 14 residues. Germline lookup yields CDR1 LNHDA and CDR2 SQIVND (reference sequence). Sequences were derived from CD4+ or CD8+ T cells sorted from blood, sampled in a trial of the OX40 agonist ivuxolimab. The V gene is TRBV19, the J gene TRBJ2-4; D assignment may be TRBD1 or TRBD2 (5 bases each). The TCR comes from an adult with an advanced solid tumor such as melanoma, head and neck, liver or kidney cancer. The CDR3 nucleotides read TGTGCCAGCAGACCCCCCGGGGCAAAAAACATTCAGTACTTC. Its protein product is CASRPPGAKNIQYF. Together with reference TRBV19 and TRBJ2-4, the CDR3 gives the full variable domain: DGGITQSPKYLFRKEGQNVTLSCEQNLNHDAMYWYRQDPGQGLRLIYYSQIVNDFQKGDIAEGYSVSREKKESFPLTVTSAQKNPTAFYLCASRPPGAKNIQYFGAGTRLSVL.